The rows below give T cell receptor beta chains drawn from one sample of a study of blood T cells in healthy people across ages. One entry per CDR3 protein, called by TCRdb with MiXCR from the 5' RACE reads. The sample consists of about 580,000 distinct CDR3 sequences, around half of them appearing once. Sequencing was performed on blood. The receptors were sampled from a man older than 75 in good health. Each CDR3 is given with its conserved first and last residue. D genes are given only for firm matches. Only part of the rows carry a size: once, few, many, or a class if the clone is expanded.

15	.	TRBV5-1	.	TRBJ2-7	CASSLLTGRNYEQYF	TGCGCCAGCAGCTTGTTGACAGGAAGGAACTACGAGCAGTACTTC
15	.	TRBV14	.	TRBJ2-7	CASSQGTGSSYEQYF	TGTGCCAGCAGCCAAGGAACAGGCTCGTCCTACGAGCAGTACTTC
14	.	TRBV20-1	.	TRBJ2-7	CSARNQLGSYEQYF	TGCAGTGCTAGAAATCAGCTGGGGTCCTACGAGCAGTACTTC
14	.	TRBV6-6	TRBD1	TRBJ1-1	CASSQQGGDTEAFF	TGTGCCAGCAGTCAACAGGGGGGGGACACTGAAGCTTTCTTT
16	.	TRBV28	.	TRBJ2-3	CASSSPGGKAQNTQYF	TGTGCCAGCAGTTCCCCAGGGGGGAAAGCACAAAATACGCAGTATTTT
15	few	TRBV20-1	.	TRBJ2-1	CSALQVLSSYNEQFF	TGCAGTGCTTTACAGGTCCTAAGCTCCTACAATGAGCAGTTCTTC
15	many	TRBV6-5	.	TRBJ1-1	CASSYLGRGDTEAFF	TGTGCCAGCAGTTATCTAGGGAGGGGCGACACTGAAGCTTTCTTT
15	.	TRBV6-2/TRBV6-3	TRBD2	TRBJ2-1	CASSYIAGGYNEQFF	TGTGCCAGCAGCTATATAGCGGGAGGCTACAATGAGCAGTTCTTC
15	.	TRBV7-3	TRBD2	TRBJ2-1	CASSSGLVTYNEQFF	TGTGCCAGCAGCTCGGGACTAGTAACCTACAATGAGCAGTTCTTC
14	few	TRBV7-9	TRBD1	TRBJ1-1	CASSPTGRNTEAFF	TGTGCCAGCAGCCCGACAGGGAGGAACACTGAAGCTTTCTTT
14	.	TRBV3-1	.	TRBJ1-6	CASSQDRRNSPPHF	TGTGCCAGCAGCCAGGACAGACGTAATTCACCCCCCCACTTT
15	.	TRBV10-3	TRBD1	TRBJ2-1	CATSGSAGGRNEQFF	TGTGCCACCAGTGGGTCGGCAGGGGGACGGAATGAGCAGTTCTTC
14	.	TRBV20-1	.	TRBJ2-7	CSANLQGLSREQYF	TGCAGTGCTAATTTGCAGGGTCTGTCCAGGGAGCAGTACTTC
14	.	TRBV6-2/TRBV6-3	.	TRBJ1-1	CASSPQRGRTEAFF	TGTGCCAGCAGTCCACAGCGTGGCCGCACTGAAGCTTTCTTT
14	few	TRBV7-2	TRBD1	TRBJ2-1	CASSTGQGNNEQFF	TGTGCCAGCAGCACCGGACAGGGGAACAATGAGCAGTTCTTC
13	.	TRBV4-2	.	TRBJ1-2	CASSQEELYGYTF	TGTGCCAGCAGCCAAGAAGAGCTGTATGGCTACACCTTC
14	.	TRBV6-6	TRBD2	TRBJ2-5	CASGYGLAGGTQYF	TGTGCCAGCGGTTACGGGCTAGCGGGAGGGACCCAGTACTTC
13	.	TRBV2	TRBD2	TRBJ2-4	CASATSGYIEQYF	TGTGCCAGCGCTACTAGCGGGTACATAGAGCAGTACTTC
15	.	TRBV20-1	TRBD2	TRBJ2-1	CSARVLTSGGNEQFF	TGCAGTGCTAGGGTTCTCACTAGCGGAGGCAATGAGCAGTTCTTC
11	.	TRBV29-1	.	TRBJ2-5	CSVGGSFELYF	TGCAGCGTTGGGGGTAGTTTCGAATTGTACTTC
18	.	TRBV21-1	.	TRBJ1-4	CASSKSRPRVSGNEKLFF	TGTGCCAGCAGCAAATCGAGGCCCAGGGTTAGCGGGAATGAAAAACTGTTTTTT
13	.	TRBV20-1	.	TRBJ1-6	CSASGTPNSPLHF	TGCAGTGCTAGTGGGACACCGAATTCACCCCTCCACTTT
14	few	TRBV20-1	TRBD1	TRBJ1-2	CSAGRQGNNYGYTF	TGCAGTGCTGGGCGACAGGGGAATAACTATGGCTACACCTTC
14	.	TRBV20-1	.	TRBJ1-6	CSATTIGDNSPLHF	TGCAGTGCTACCACAATTGGGGATAATTCACCCCTCCACTTT
14	.	TRBV20-1	.	TRBJ2-7	CSARGGDSWGEQYF	TGCAGTGCTAGAGGGGGGGACTCCTGGGGCGAGCAGTACTTC
16	.	TRBV7-9	.	TRBJ1-2	CASSPPRDSLNYGYTF	TGTGCCAGCAGCCCACCACGGGACTCCTTAAACTATGGCTACACCTTC
15	.	TRBV7-3	TRBD2	TRBJ2-1	CASSSRLAGVNEQFF	TGTGCCAGCAGCTCCCGACTAGCGGGGGTCAATGAGCAGTTCTTC
14	.	TRBV7-2	TRBD2	TRBJ2-7	CTSSFAGGANEQYF	TGTACCAGCAGCTTCGCGGGGGGTGCAAACGAGCAGTACTTC
14	few	TRBV6-5	TRBD1	TRBJ1-1	CASSWTGGDWEAFF	TGTGCCAGCAGTTGGACAGGGGGCGATTGGGAAGCTTTCTTT
14	.	TRBV28	TRBD1	TRBJ2-4	CASTFDRATGIQYF	TGTGCCAGCACCTTTGACAGGGCAACCGGCATTCAGTACTTC
16	.	TRBV20-1	.	TRBJ1-4	CSVRDRRGDINEKLFF	TGCAGTGTTAGAGATCGGAGGGGCGACATTAATGAAAAACTGTTTTTT
14	few	TRBV10-3	TRBD2	TRBJ2-5	CAISTSGGQETQYF	TGTGCCATCAGCACTAGCGGGGGCCAAGAGACCCAGTACTTC
14	many	TRBV12-3/TRBV12-4	TRBD1	TRBJ1-1	CASSSPRQGTEAFF	TGTGCCAGCAGTTCACCCCGACAGGGCACTGAAGCTTTCTTT
17	.	TRBV7-2	TRBD1	TRBJ1-3	CASSPGQGARAGNTIYF	TGTGCCAGCAGCCCAGGACAGGGGGCGAGGGCCGGAAACACCATATATTTT
13	many	TRBV29-1	.	TRBJ2-1	CSVVDLNDNEQFF	TGCAGCGTTGTAGACCTTAATGACAATGAGCAGTTCTTC
13	many	TRBV20-1	.	TRBJ2-7	CSAPGRPTDEQYF	TGCAGTGCACCTGGGCGTCCTACCGACGAGCAGTACTTC
14	few	TRBV6-5	TRBD1	TRBJ1-2	CASSRQGANYGYTF	TGTGCCAGCAGTAGACAGGGGGCTAACTATGGCTACACCTTC
12	.	TRBV7-2	.	TRBJ2-5	CASGRYQETQYF	TGTGCCAGCGGCCGTTACCAAGAGACCCAGTACTTC
14	many	TRBV29-1	TRBD1	TRBJ1-2	CSVEPQGENYGYTF	TGCAGCGTTGAGCCCCAGGGGGAAAACTATGGCTACACCTTC
18	.	TRBV7-9	TRBD2	TRBJ2-7	CASSFSTSGGPNSYEQYF	TGTGCCAGCAGCTTCTCGACTAGCGGGGGGCCTAACTCCTACGAGCAGTACTTC
14	.	TRBV7-2	.	TRBJ2-7	CASSLAQGRTEQYF	TGTGCCAGCAGCTTAGCGCAGGGTAGAACCGAGCAGTACTTC
15	.	TRBV10-3	TRBD1	TRBJ2-3	CATTGGQGGTDTQYF	TGTGCCACCACCGGCGGACAGGGTGGCACAGATACGCAGTATTTT